The present T cell receptor (beta chain) was sequenced within a study of cytomegalovirus exposure and HLA in healthy donors. Of note for this clone: Its antigen is not known.

Whole-study findings and limits: Exclusion as indistinguishable affected some V segments, including TRBV6-2 and TRBV6-3.

Germline lookup yields CDR1 SGHVS and CDR2 FQNEAQ. The CDR3 spans 14 residues. Amplification used 60 Vbeta primers and 13 Jbeta primers. Repertoires were generated with immunoSEQ multiplex PCR, while TCRdb's copy carries only in-frame clones and drops some. The table lists 110,000 to 150,000 clones, around 72% of them singletons. The chain carries TRBV7-8 and TRBJ2-5, with D perhaps matching TRBD1 (5 bases). Judging by the DNA end, TRBJ2-7 fits better; the J call may be wrong. The sequence was collected from a human donor in good health. The sequencing sample was made of PBMCs. As DNA, the CDR3 is TGTGCCAGCAGCCCGGCCGACAGCTCCTACGAGCAGTACTTC. The encoded protein is CASSPADSSYEQYF.